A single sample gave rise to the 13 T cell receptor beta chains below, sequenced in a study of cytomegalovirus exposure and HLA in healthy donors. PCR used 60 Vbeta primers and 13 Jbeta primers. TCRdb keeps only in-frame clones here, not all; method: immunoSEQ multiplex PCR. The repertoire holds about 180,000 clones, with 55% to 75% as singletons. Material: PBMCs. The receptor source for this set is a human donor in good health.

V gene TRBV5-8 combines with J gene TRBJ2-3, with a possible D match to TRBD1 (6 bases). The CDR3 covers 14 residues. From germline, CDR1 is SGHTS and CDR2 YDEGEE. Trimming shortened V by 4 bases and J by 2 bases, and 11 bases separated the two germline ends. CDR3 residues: CASSQQGFTDTQYF. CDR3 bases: TGTGCCAGCAGCCAACAGGGCTTCACAGATACGCAGTATTTT.

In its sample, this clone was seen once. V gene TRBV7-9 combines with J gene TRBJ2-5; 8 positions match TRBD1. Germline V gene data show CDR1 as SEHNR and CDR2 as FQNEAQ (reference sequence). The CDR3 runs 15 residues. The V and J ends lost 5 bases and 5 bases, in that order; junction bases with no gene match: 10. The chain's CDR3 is CASSRDRGVWETQYF. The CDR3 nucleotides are TGTGCCAGCAGCCGAGACAGGGGAGTTTGGGAGACCCAGTACTTC.

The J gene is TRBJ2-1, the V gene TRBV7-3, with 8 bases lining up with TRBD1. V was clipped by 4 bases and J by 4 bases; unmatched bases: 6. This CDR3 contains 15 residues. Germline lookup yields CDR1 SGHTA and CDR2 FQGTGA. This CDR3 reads CASSYAGTGYNEQFF. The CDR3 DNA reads TGTGCCAGCAGCTACGCCGGGACAGGTTACAATGAGCAGTTCTTC.

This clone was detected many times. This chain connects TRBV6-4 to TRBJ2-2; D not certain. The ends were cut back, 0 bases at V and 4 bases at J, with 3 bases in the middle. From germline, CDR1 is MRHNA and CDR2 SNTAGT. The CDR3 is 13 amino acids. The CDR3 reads CASSDSSTGELFF. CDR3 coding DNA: TGTGCCAGCAGTGACTCTAGCACCGGGGAGCTGTTTTTT.

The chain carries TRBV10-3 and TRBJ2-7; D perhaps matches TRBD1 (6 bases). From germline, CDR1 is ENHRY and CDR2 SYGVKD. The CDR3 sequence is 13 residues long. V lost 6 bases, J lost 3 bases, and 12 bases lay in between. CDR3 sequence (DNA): TGTGCCATCAGGGACGAACAGGGCTACGAGCAGTACTTC. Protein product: CAIRDEQGYEQYF.

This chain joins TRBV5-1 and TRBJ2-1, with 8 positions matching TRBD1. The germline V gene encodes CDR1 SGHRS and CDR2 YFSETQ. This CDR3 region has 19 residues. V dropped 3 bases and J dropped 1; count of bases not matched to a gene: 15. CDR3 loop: CASSWMGQARTGSYNEQFF. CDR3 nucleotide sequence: TGCGCCAGCAGCTGGATGGGACAGGCCCGTACTGGGTCCTACAATGAGCAGTTCTTC.

DNA for the CDR3: TGTGCCATCAGTGAGTCAGGGCAGGGATCTCCTGAAGCTTTCTTT. This codes for CAISESGQGSPEAFF. The V and J genes are TRBV10-3 and TRBJ1-1, with a tentative D call TRBD1 (5 bases). With 0 bases removed from V and 6 bases from J, the gap between germline ends came to 14 bases. CDR3 length equals 15 residues. CDR1 is ENHRY, CDR2 SYGVKD, per germline.

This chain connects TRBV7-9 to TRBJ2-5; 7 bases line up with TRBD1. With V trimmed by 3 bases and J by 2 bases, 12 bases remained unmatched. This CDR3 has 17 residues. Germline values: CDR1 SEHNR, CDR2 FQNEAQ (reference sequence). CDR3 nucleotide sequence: TGTGCCAGCAGCTTGGACCCCCGGGACAGCTTACAAGAGACCCAGTACTTC. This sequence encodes CASSLDPRDSLQETQYF.

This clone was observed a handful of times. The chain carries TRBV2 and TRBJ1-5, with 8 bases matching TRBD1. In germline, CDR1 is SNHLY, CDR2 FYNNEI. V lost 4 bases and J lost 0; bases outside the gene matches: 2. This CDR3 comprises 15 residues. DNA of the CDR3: TGTGCCAGCAGTGTGACAGGGGATAGCAATCAGCCCCAGCATTTT. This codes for CASSVTGDSNQPQHF.

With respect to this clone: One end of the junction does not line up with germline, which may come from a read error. CDR3: CTTGDREKPFF. As DNA, the CDR3 is TGCACCACAGGGGACCGGGAAAAACCGTTTTTT. The chain employs TRBV20-1 and TRBJ1-4, with 7 bases matching TRBD1. Germline CDR1 and CDR2: DFQATT and SNEGSKA (reference sequence). CDR3 size: 11 residues.

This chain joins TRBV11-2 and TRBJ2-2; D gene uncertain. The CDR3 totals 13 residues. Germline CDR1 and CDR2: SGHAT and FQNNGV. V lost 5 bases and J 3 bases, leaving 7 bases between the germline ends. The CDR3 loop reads CASSVRDTGELFF. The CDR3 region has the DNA TGTGCCAGCAGCGTTCGAGACACCGGGGAGCTGTTTTTT.

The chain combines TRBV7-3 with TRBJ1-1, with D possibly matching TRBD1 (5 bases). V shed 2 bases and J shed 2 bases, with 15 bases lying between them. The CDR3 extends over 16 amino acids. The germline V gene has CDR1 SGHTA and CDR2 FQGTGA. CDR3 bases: TGTGCCAGCAGCTTAGCGGGGCCTCGTTCCAACACTGAAGCTTTCTTT. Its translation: CASSLAGPRSNTEAFF.

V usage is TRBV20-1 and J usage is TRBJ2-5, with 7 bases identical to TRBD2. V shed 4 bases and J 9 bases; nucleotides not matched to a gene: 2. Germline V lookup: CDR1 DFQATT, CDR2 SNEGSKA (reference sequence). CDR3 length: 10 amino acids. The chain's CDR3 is CSAMGGAQYF. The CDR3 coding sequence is TGCAGTGCTATGGGGGGGGCCCAGTACTTC.